The subject of this entry is one T cell receptor beta chain. This record comes from a study of blood T cell repertoires in COVID-19. Turning to the study itself: Some COVID-19 samples were acute and others convalescent; all came from the United States, Italy and Spain. PBMCs, B-cell-depleted T cells, or T cells provided the cDNA or gDNA that made up the material.

The V gene's germline CDR1 is SGHAT and CDR2 FQNNGV. The CDR3 totals 18 residues. The trim removed 4 bases at V and 3 bases at J, leaving 10 bases unmatched. Original processing notes: The authors estimated nucleated cell counts from reference gene primer amplification. Produced via immunoSEQ multiplex PCR; TCRdb's table is partial and in-frame only. The D gene and trimming were derived from the DNA, and the V and J assignments and clone size from that table. In the table there are around 99,000 clones, approximately 80% of which are singletons. This sequence joins TRBV11-2 and TRBJ2-1; 12 nucleotides match TRBD2. The clonotype was recovered from a man aged 65 to 79 with acute or convalescent COVID-19. Sequencing input: peripheral blood. The CDR3 DNA follows: TGTGCCAGCAGCTCCCCGCGGACTAGCGGGGATGTCTACAATGAGCAGTTCTTC. This encodes CASSSPRTSGDVYNEQFF.